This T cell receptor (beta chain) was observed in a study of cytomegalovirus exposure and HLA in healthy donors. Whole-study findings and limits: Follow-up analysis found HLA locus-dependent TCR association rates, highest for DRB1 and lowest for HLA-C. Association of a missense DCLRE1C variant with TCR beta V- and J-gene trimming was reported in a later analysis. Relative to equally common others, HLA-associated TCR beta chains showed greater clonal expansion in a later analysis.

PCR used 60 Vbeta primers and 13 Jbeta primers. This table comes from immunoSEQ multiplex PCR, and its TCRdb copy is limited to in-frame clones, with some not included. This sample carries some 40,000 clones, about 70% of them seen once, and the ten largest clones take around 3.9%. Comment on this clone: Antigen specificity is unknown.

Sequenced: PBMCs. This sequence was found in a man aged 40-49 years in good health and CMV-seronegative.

The CDR3 region has the DNA TGTGCCAGCAGTGAAGCCGGGACAGTCTCTGGAAACACCATATATTTT. The encoded protein is CASSEAGTVSGNTIYF. This sequence joins TRBV6-1 and TRBJ1-3; 7 nucleotides align to TRBD1. This CDR3 has 16 amino acids. The V gene end was trimmed by 0 bases and the J gene end by 0 bases; junction bases not matched to a gene: 2. CDR1 MNHNS and CDR2 SASEGT come from the germline V gene.